One sample yielded the 24 T cell receptor beta chains listed below, sequenced in a study of blood T cell repertoires in COVID-19. Produced via immunoSEQ multiplex PCR; TCRdb's table is partial and in-frame only. The data hold about 260,000 clones, with about nine tenths observed a single time. The sequencing input was PBMCs or T cells enriched from blood (not recorded which). The receptor set was obtained from a man in his fifties who had been exposed to COVID-19.

The rearrangement links TRBV5-1 to TRBJ1-2, with unresolved D. The CDR3 extends over 15 amino acids. Germline V gene lookup returns CDR1 SGHRS and CDR2 YFSETQ. V shed 2 bases and J shed 0 bases, with 11 bases lying between them. The CDR3 bases are TGCGCCAGCAGCTTCCGACGGGATGCTAACTATGGCTACACCTTC. It translates to CASSFRRDANYGYTF.

V usage is TRBV9 and J usage is TRBJ2-1; 7 nucleotides match TRBD1. V lost 0 bases and J lost 4; bases outside the gene matches: 4. This CDR3 is 15 amino acids long. Germline CDR1 and CDR2: SGDLS and YYNGEE. CDR3 residues: CASSVAAGGYNEQFF. Written as DNA, the CDR3 is TGTGCCAGCAGCGTAGCGGCAGGGGGATACAATGAGCAGTTCTTC.

The V call is TRBV5-4, the J call TRBJ2-5; 12 nucleotides match TRBD2. This CDR3 has 15 amino acids. Germline V gene data show CDR1 as SGHNT and CDR2 as YYREEE (reference sequence). V dropped 5 bases and J dropped 9; count of bases not matched to a gene: 11. CDR3 loop: CASSSLAGGPEAQYF. For the CDR3, the DNA is TGTGCCAGCAGTTCACTAGCGGGGGGACCGGAGGCCCAGTACTTC. Together with reference TRBV5-4 and TRBJ2-5, the CDR3 gives the full variable domain: ETGVTQSPTHLIKTRGQQVTLRCSSQSGHNTVSWYQQALGQGPQFIFQYYREEENGRGNFPPRFSGLQFPNYSSELNVNALELDDSALYLCASSSLAGGPEAQYFGPGTRLLVL.

The chain employs TRBV12-3 or TRBV12-4 and TRBJ2-7, with D perhaps matching TRBD1 (5 bases). There are 13 residues in the CDR3. V lost 3 bases, J lost 2 bases, and 8 bases lay in between. In DNA form, the CDR3 reads TGTGCCAGCAGTTTTGGACATACCTACGAGCAGTACGTC. Translating gives CASSFGHTYEQYV.

The V gene is TRBV18, the J gene TRBJ2-1, with D possibly being TRBD1 (6 bases). The CDR3 runs 15 residues. V lost 2 bases and J 6 bases, leaving 14 bases between the germline ends. Germline V gene lookup returns CDR1 KGHSH and CDR2 LQKENI. The CDR3 spells CASSPGPGHLNEQFF. CDR3 DNA: TGTGCCAGCTCACCAGGGCCGGGACACCTCAATGAGCAGTTCTTC.

The V and J genes are TRBV5-4 and TRBJ2-3; TRBD1 aligns across 9 bases. The CDR3 spans 15 residues. The germline V gene has CDR1 SGHNT and CDR2 YYREEE (reference sequence). With V trimmed by 3 bases and J by 2 bases, 4 bases remained unmatched. The CDR3 bases are TGTGCCAGCAGCTCCAGGGACAGGGCCACAGATACGCAGTATTTT. It encodes CASSSRDRATDTQYF.

The rearrangement uses TRBV7-3 and TRBJ2-3, with TRBD2 matching over 13 bases. CDR3 length equals 16 residues. Germline CDR1 SGHTA, CDR2 FQGTGA. V lost 5 bases to trimming and J lost 6 bases; unmatched junction nucleotides: 8. The CDR3 nucleotides are TGTGCCAGCAGCATCGGACTAGCGGGAGCATGGGATACGCAGTATTTT. Encoded protein: CASSIGLAGAWDTQYF.

The V and J genes are TRBV5-1 and TRBJ1-1, with D possibly TRBD1 on 5 matching bases. The CDR3 consists of 14 residues. Looked up from germline, CDR1 is SGHRS and CDR2 is YFSETQ. V was pared by 1 base and J by 8 bases, with 15 bases between. The CDR3 reads CASSLSGGLAEAFF. The CDR3 nucleotides read TGCGCCAGCAGCTTGAGCGGGGGACTCGCCGAAGCTTTCTTT.

The V gene is TRBV15, the J gene TRBJ1-2, with D maybe TRBD1 (5 bases). The ends were cut back, 5 bases at V and 2 bases at J, with 6 bases in the middle. Germline V CDR1 and CDR2: LNHNV, YYDKDF (reference sequence). This CDR3 is built from 12 residues. DNA for the CDR3: TGTGCCACCAGCCGGGGGAACTATGGCTACACCTTC. As protein: CATSRGNYGYTF.

The chain is built from TRBV18 and TRBJ1-4; 8 nucleotides align to TRBD1. The germline gives CDR1 KGHSH, CDR2 LQKENI. CDR3 size: 16 residues. J was trimmed by 8 bases and V by 3 bases; bases with no gene match: 11. DNA for the CDR3: TGTGCCAGCTCACCTGCCCCGGACAGGGTCGGGGAAAAACTGTTTTTT. It specifies CASSPAPDRVGEKLFF.

The J gene is TRBJ1-1, the V gene TRBV27, with D unresolved. Trimming pared 3 bases from V and 1 base from J, leaving 6 bases between. The CDR3 is made up of 13 amino acids. Per the germline V gene, CDR1 is MNHEY and CDR2 is SMNVEV (reference sequence). CDR3: CASSFSGNTEAFF. The CDR3 nucleotides read TGTGCCAGCAGTTTTAGTGGGAACACTGAAGCTTTCTTT.

The chain uses TRBV7-3 and TRBJ2-2; no clear D. The CDR3 spans 14 residues. Trimming pared 1 base from V and 5 bases from J, leaving 8 bases between. CDR1 is SGHTA and CDR2 is FQGTGA in the germline V gene. The CDR3 here is CASSLNPGTGELFF. Here the CDR3 DNA reads TGTGCCAGCAGCTTAAACCCGGGTACCGGGGAGCTGTTTTTT.

The chain recombines TRBV3-1 (or the pseudogene TRBV3-2) with TRBJ2-2, with 8 bases that match TRBD2. The CDR3 is made up of 20 amino acids. Germline CDR1 is LGHDT and CDR2 is YNNKEL (reference sequence). V was clipped by 0 bases and J by 5 bases; unmatched bases: 17. This CDR3 reads CASSQDVVRGRGVRTGELFF. For the CDR3, the DNA is TGTGCCAGCAGCCAAGACGTCGTGAGAGGGCGGGGGGTGCGGACCGGGGAGCTGTTTTTT.

The rearrangement links TRBV20-1 to TRBJ1-2; no reliable D call. Trimming took 3 bases from V and 7 from J, leaving 6 bases between them. The CDR3 consists of 10 residues. CDR1 and CDR2 (germline): DFQATT, SNEGSKA (reference sequence). CDR3 region: CSARPGGYTF. CDR3 nucleotide sequence: TGCAGTGCTAGGCCCGGTGGCTACACCTTC.

The chain has TRBV5-6 and TRBJ1-2; weak D call: TRBD1 (5 bases). CDR1 is SGHDT, CDR2 YYEEEE, per germline. Between the trimmed V and J ends, which lost 2 bases and 7 bases, there was a span of 12 bases. The CDR3 runs 13 residues. CDR3 bases: TGTGCCAGCAGCTTACGCGGGGGAGTTGGCTACACCTTC. Its translation is CASSLRGGVGYTF.

The genes are TRBV5-1 and TRBJ1-2; a weak D match, TRBD1 (5 bases). This CDR3 has 15 amino acids. Trimming pared 5 bases from V and 0 bases from J, leaving 14 bases between. Germline CDR1 is SGHRS and CDR2 is YFSETQ. CDR3 residues: CASRLPGLTNYGYTF. Here the CDR3 DNA reads TGCGCCAGCAGACTCCCAGGGCTTACTAACTATGGCTACACCTTC.

CDR3 DNA: TGTGCCAGCAGTTTGTATCAGGGTTTGGGTGAAAAACTGTTTTTT. Its translation is CASSLYQGLGEKLFF. The V call is TRBV27, the J call TRBJ1-4; TRBD1 is a possible D gene (5 bases). The CDR3 runs 15 residues. Germline assignment: CDR1 MNHEY and CDR2 SMNVEV (reference sequence). Trimming cost V 3 bases and J 7 bases, with 15 bases left between them.

CDR3 sequence reads: CASSFAITGIQNIQYF. The CDR3 DNA sequence: TGTGCCAGCAGCTTCGCGATCACAGGGATCCAAAACATTCAGTACTTC. J is TRBJ2-4 and V is TRBV7-2, with a possible D match to TRBD1 (6 bases). Germline CDR1 is SGHTA and CDR2 is FQGNSA. Trimming cost V 3 bases and J 5 bases, with 17 bases left between them. The CDR3 loop spans 16 amino acids.

This sequence joins TRBV28 and TRBJ2-1; weak D call: TRBD1 (6 bases). Germline V CDR1 and CDR2: MDHEN, SYDVKM. The length of the CDR3 is 15 residues. The V gene lost 8 bases and the J gene lost 2 bases, with 16 bases spanning the gap. CDR3 region: CASPPAQGPYNEQFF. DNA of the CDR3: TGTGCCAGCCCCCCGGCCCAGGGGCCCTACAATGAGCAGTTCTTC.

V and J are TRBV5-1 and TRBJ1-2; D is unresolved. Germline CDR1 SGHRS, CDR2 YFSETQ. The CDR3 totals 14 residues. V lost 3 bases and J lost 8, with 17 bases in between. The CDR3 protein is CASSSAEGVQGYTF. In nucleotides, the CDR3 is TGCGCCAGCAGCTCAGCAGAAGGAGTGCAGGGCTACACCTTC.

This clone was observed a single time. This chain links TRBV28 with TRBJ1-5; TRBD1 agrees at 7 bases. Looked up from germline, CDR1 is MDHEN and CDR2 is SYDVKM. The CDR3 has 14 residues. V trimming: 4 bases; J trimming: 5 bases; junction bases outside the gene matches: 5. DNA for the CDR3: TGTGCCAGCAGTTCGGGACAGCAGCATCAGCCCCAGCATTTT. Residues: CASSSGQQHQPQHF.

The CDR3 nucleotides read TGCGCCAGCAGCTCGAACGTAGCGGGAGCGGGGTACAATGAGCAGTTCTTC. Residues: CASSSNVAGAGYNEQFF. The rearrangement joins TRBV5-1 to TRBJ2-1, with 9 bases lining up with TRBD2. V trimming: 3 bases; J trimming: 4 bases; junction bases outside the gene matches: 11. The CDR3 contains 17 residues. The V gene's germline CDR1 is SGHRS and CDR2 YFSETQ.

V usage is TRBV18 and J usage is TRBJ1-1, with 8 bases fitting TRBD1. CDR3 size: 15 residues. Germline CDR1 KGHSH, CDR2 LQKENI. The V segment lost 3 bases and the J segment 1 base; nucleotides outside the gene matches: 4. This CDR3 is CASSPTGTGNTEAFF. The DNA for the CDR3 is TGTGCCAGCTCACCTACCGGGACAGGGAACACTGAAGCTTTCTTT.

The rearrangement links TRBV21-1 to TRBJ2-4; the D call TRBD2 from the table was never checked on the DNA. TRBV21-1 is noted as a pseudogene. The CDR3 consists of 23 residues. The CDR3 spells CASSKKSGSLDFGCCRAKNIQYF. CDR3 nucleotides: TGTGCCAGCAGCAAAAAGAGCGGCAGCCTAGACTTTGGATGTTGCCGCGCCAAAAACATTCAGTACTTC.